This TCR beta chain was sequenced in a study of CXCR3-negative and CXCR3-positive naive CD8 T cells. Study-wide context: The total count of TRB reads reached around 130 million, and each library contributed about 1.5 +/- 0.3 million. Overall study findings and caveats: CXCR3-positive naive cells had more hydrophobic TRB CDR3s than CXCR3-negative naive cells. Diversity in memory CD8+ cells fell much lower than the comparably high levels seen in both naive subsets. TRB CDR3 properties were used to infer TCR strength, and surface CD5 was comparable between naive subsets.

As to this clonotype: Its antigen remains unidentified.

In preparing the TRB cDNA libraries, 5' RACE with UMI labels was used. TCRdb processed the 5' RACE reads again and assigns one entry to each CDR3 protein, with no DNA. The sample's table shows around 50,000 distinct CDR3 sequences. This CDR3 contains 15 residues. Germline V CDR1 and CDR2: MDHEN, SYDVKM. This sequence was found in a human donor in good health. Some clones in this sample may be carry-over from other donors' samples. The sample consisted of naive CXCR3- CD8+ T cells from blood. Stated subset: CD45RO-CCR7+CD27+CD95- naive CD8+ T cells lacking CXCR3 (TNR3-). The genes are TRBV28 and TRBJ2-1; the D call from TCRdb, TRBD1, cannot be confirmed without DNA. The CDR3 protein is CASSPPGAEVNEQFF. Together with reference TRBV28 and TRBJ2-1, the CDR3 gives the full variable domain: DVKVTQSSRYLVKRTGEKVFLECVQDMDHENMFWYRQDPGLGLRLIYFSYDVKMKEKGDIPEGYSVSREKKERFSLILESASTNQTSMYLCASSPPGAEVNEQFFGPGTRLTVL.